Below are 3 T cell receptor beta chains sequenced from a single sample in a study of OX40 agonist ivuxolimab in advanced cancers. Sequencing was performed with immunoSEQ multiplex PCR; in TCRdb, only in-frame clones are kept and a portion is missing. Among about 86,000 clones listed, about 90% were seen once. The starting material was CD4+ or CD8+ T cells sorted from blood, obtained in a trial of the OX40 agonist ivuxolimab. Source of these receptors: an adult with an advanced solid tumor such as melanoma, head and neck, liver or kidney cancer.

V and J are TRBV7-9 and TRBJ2-7, with a possible D match to TRBD1 (6 bases). V gave up 6 bases and J gave up 4 bases, with 13 bases separating them. The CDR3 loop spans 13 amino acids. CDR1 is SEHNR, CDR2 FQNEAQ, per germline (reference sequence). The CDR3 nucleotides are TGTGCCAGCAGTTCGGACAGCTGGTACGAGCAGTACTTC. It codes for CASSSDSWYEQYF.

The chain carries TRBV5-1 and TRBJ1-4; perhaps TRBD1 as D (5 bases). The ends were cut back, 3 bases at V and 0 bases at J, with 6 bases in the middle. Germline CDR1 is SGHRS and CDR2 is YFSETQ. This CDR3 is built from 14 residues. CDR3 residues: CASSWTTTNEKLFF. The CDR3 DNA reads as TGCGCCAGCAGCTGGACAACAACTAATGAAAAACTGTTTTTT.

This chain connects TRBV4-2 to TRBJ2-2, with 10 bases matching TRBD2. CDR1 is LGHNA, CDR2 YNFKEQ, per germline. V shed 0 bases and J 6 bases; nucleotides not matched to a gene: 7. The CDR3 covers 17 residues. CDR3 in DNA: TGTGCCAGCAGCCAAGATTGGCTAGCGGGAGAGGCCGGGGAGCTGTTTTTT. Translated, it gives CASSQDWLAGEAGELFF.